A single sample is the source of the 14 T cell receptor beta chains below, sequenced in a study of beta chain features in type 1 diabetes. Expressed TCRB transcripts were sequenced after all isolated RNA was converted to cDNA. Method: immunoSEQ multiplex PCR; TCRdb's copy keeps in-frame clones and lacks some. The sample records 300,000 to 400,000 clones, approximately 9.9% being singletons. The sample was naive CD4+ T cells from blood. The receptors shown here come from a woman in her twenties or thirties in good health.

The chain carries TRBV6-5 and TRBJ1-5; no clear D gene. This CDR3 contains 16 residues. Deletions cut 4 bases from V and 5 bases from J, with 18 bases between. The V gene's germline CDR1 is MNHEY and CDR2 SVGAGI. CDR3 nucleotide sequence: TGTGCCAGCAGTTCCAACGGGGTCGGGAACCATCAGCCCCAGCATTTT. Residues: CASSSNGVGNHQPQHF.

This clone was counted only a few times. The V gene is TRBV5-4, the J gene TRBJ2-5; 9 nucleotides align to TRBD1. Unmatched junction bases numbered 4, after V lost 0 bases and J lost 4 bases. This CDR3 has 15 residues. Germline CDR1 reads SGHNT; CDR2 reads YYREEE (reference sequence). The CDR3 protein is CASSLVGQGRETQYF. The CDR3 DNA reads TGTGCCAGCAGCTTGGTGGGACAGGGCCGAGAGACCCAGTACTTC.

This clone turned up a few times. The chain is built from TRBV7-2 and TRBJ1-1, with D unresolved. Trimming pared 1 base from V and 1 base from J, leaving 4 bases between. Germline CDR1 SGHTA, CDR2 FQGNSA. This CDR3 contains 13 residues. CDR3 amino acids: CASSLVENTEAFF. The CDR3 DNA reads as TGTGCCAGCAGCTTAGTAGAGAACACTGAAGCTTTCTTT.

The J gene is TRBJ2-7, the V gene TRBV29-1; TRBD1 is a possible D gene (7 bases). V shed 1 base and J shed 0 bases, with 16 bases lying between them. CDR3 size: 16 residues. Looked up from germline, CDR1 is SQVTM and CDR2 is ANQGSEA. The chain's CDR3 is CSVEARGAGGSYEQYF. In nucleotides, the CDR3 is TGCAGCGTTGAAGCGAGGGGGGCAGGGGGCTCCTACGAGCAGTACTTC.

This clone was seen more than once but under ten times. The DNA for the CDR3 is TGTGCCAGCAGCCCCGGGGGTTTGACTGAAGCTTTCTTT. This sequence encodes CASSPGGLTEAFF. This sequence joins TRBV21-1 and TRBJ1-1. TRBV21-1 is assigned pseudogene status. This CDR3 comprises 13 residues.

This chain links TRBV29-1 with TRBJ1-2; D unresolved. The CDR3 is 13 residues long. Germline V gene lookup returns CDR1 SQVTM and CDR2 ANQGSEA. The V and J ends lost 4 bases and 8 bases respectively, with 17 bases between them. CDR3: CSVVRGPGSGYTF. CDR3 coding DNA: TGCAGCGTTGTACGAGGTCCCGGCTCGGGCTACACCTTC.

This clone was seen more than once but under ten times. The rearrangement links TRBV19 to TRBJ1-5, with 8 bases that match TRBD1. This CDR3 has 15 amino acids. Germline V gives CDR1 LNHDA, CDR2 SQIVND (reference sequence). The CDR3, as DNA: TGTTTTTCGGGGACAGGACGAGGTGGCAATCAGCCCCAGCATTTT. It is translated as CFSGTGRGGNQPQHF.

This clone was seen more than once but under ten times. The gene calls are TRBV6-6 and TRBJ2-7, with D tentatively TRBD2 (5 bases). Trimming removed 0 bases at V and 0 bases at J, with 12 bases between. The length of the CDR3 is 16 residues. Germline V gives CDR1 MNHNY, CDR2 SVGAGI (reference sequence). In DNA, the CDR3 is TGTGCCAGCAGTTACTCGATTGAGGGAACCTCCTACGAGCAGTACTTC. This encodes CASSYSIEGTSYEQYF.

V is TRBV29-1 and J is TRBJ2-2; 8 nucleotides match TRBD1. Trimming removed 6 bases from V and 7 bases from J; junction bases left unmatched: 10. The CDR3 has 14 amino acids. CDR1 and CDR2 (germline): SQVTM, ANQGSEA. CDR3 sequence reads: CSVQRTGMNGELFF. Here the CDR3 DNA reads TGCAGCGTGCAACGGACAGGGATGAACGGGGAGCTGTTTTTT.

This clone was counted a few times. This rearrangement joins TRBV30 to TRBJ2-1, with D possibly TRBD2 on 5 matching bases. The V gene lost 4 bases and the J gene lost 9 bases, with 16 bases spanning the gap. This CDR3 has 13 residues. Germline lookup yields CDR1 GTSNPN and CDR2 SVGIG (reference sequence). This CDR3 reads CAWKRPRGFEQFF. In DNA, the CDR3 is TGTGCCTGGAAAAGGCCACGGGGTTTTGAGCAGTTCTTC.

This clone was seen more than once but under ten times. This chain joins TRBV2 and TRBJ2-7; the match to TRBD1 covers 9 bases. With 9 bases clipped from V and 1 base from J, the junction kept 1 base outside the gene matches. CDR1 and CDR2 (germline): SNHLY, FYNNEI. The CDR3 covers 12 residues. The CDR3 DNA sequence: TGTGCCAGAGGACAGGGGTCCTACGAGCAGTACTTC. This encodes CARGQGSYEQYF. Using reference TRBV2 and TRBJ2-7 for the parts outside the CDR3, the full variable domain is EPEVTQTPSHQVTQMGQEVILRCVPISNHLYFYWYRQILGQKVEFLVSFYNNEISEKSEIFDDQFSVERPDGSNFTLKIRSTKLEDSAMYFCARGQGSYEQYFGPGTRLTVT.

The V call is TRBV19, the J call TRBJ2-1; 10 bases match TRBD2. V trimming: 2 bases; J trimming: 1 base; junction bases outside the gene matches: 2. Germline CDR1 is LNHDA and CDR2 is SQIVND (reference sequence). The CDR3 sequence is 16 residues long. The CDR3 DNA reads TGTGCCAGTAGTATAAAACTAGCGGGGTCCTACAATGAGCAGTTCTTC. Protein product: CASSIKLAGSYNEQFF. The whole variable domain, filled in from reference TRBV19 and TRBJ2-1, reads DGGITQSPKYLFRKEGQNVTLSCEQNLNHDAMYWYRQDPGQGLRLIYYSQIVNDFQKGDIAEGYSVSREKKESFPLTVTSAQKNPTAFYLCASSIKLAGSYNEQFFGPGTRLTVL.

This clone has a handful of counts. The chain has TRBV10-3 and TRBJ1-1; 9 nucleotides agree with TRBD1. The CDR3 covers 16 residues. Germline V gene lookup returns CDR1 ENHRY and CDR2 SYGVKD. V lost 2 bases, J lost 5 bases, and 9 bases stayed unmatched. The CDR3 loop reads CAISENLGQGSTEAFF. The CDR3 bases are TGTGCCATCAGTGAGAACTTAGGACAGGGGAGTACTGAAGCTTTCTTT.

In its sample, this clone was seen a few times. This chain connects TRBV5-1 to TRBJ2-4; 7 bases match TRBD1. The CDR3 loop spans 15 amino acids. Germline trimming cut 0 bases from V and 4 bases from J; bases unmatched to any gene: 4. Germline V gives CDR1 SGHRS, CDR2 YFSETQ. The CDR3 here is CASSLGGTEKNIQYF. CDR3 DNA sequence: TGCGCCAGCAGCTTGGGGGGGACAGAGAAAAACATTCAGTACTTC.